This paragraph covers one TCR beta chain sequence. These data belong to a study of blood T cell repertoires in COVID-19. Across the study: Sites in the United States, Italy and Spain provided acute and convalescent COVID-19 samples. In each case, the material was cDNA or gDNA derived from T cells, B-cell-depleted T cells, or PBMCs.

The V gene's germline CDR1 is PRHDT and CDR2 FYEKMQ (reference sequence). This CDR3 spans 14 amino acids. J lost 4 bases, V lost 5 bases, and 6 bases had no gene match. In the source study's methods: Estimation of nucleated cell counts relied on the amplification of reference gene primers. The data were produced by immunoSEQ multiplex PCR, yet TCRdb's version contains in-frame clones alone and is incomplete. D and trimming were read from the DNA, whereas the V and J calls and clone size are those reported in that table. The repertoire consists of about 42,000 clones, with roughly nine tenths occurring once and the leading ten covering over 20%.

This receptor was taken from an elderly woman in a cohort sampled during active or convalescent COVID-19. Sequenced material: peripheral blood. V is TRBV13 and J is TRBJ1-1, with 8 bases matching TRBD1. The DNA for the CDR3 is TGTGCCAGCAGCAGCAGGGGGCGCACCACTGAAGCTTTCTTT. This gives the protein CASSSRGRTTEAFF.